The present TCR beta chain was sequenced within a study of blood T cells in healthy people across ages. Whole-study findings and limits: Strong correlation existed between TCR beta diversity and naive T cell percentage.

Looked up from germline, CDR1 is LGHDT and CDR2 is YNNKEL (reference sequence). The CDR3 is 14 amino acids. Germline trimming cut 2 bases from V and 8 bases from J; bases unmatched to any gene: 1. A J-beta primer mix and a sample-barcoded 5' primer were used in a second PCR of roughly 7 to 12 cycles. TCRdb fed the 5' RACE reads into MiXCR, producing one record per CDR3 protein. The sample has roughly 790,000 distinct CDR3 sequences, roughly 45% seen once; the top ten hold roughly 19%. This clonotype has a count of ten or more. Antigen specificity is unknown. This receptor was obtained from a woman in her sixties in good health. The chain links TRBV3-1 to TRBJ2-1, with 12 bases identical to TRBD2. The sequenced material came from blood. The CDR3 DNA reads as TGTGCCAGCAGCCAACTAGCGGGAGGGTATGAGCAGTTCTTC. Translated, it gives CASSQLAGGYEQFF.